One and the same sample provided the 8 T cell receptor beta chains below, sequenced in a study of blood T cell repertoires in COVID-19. Assay: immunoSEQ multiplex PCR; the TCRdb copy retains only in-frame clones and omits some. Counted here are 220,000 or so clones, approximately 78% occurring once; the ten biggest clones make up 7.5% to 9.5%. Sequencing was performed on peripheral blood. These receptors were collected from a woman of 80 years or more with COVID-19, enrolled during active disease.

This clone was seen only once. The chain employs TRBV5-1 and TRBJ2-1; TRBD2 aligns across 12 bases. This CDR3 comprises 16 residues. Germline assignment: CDR1 SGHRS and CDR2 YFSETQ. The ends lost 3 bases at V and 1 base at J; junction bases unmatched: 2. CDR3 in amino acids: CASSSTSGGSYNEQFF. Here the CDR3 DNA reads TGCGCCAGCAGCTCGACTAGCGGGGGTTCCTACAATGAGCAGTTCTTC.

The chain has TRBV6-5 and TRBJ2-7; D call uncertain. The germline gives CDR1 MNHEY, CDR2 SVGAGI. The CDR3 has 12 amino acids. V gave up 6 bases and J gave up 3 bases, with 9 bases separating them. The CDR3 is CASSPSLYEQYF. CDR3 coding DNA: TGTGCCAGCAGCCCGAGTCTCTACGAGCAGTACTTC.

This clone occurred once. This sequence joins TRBV4-1 and TRBJ2-2, with D perhaps matching TRBD2 (7 bases). Germline-derived CDR1 and CDR2 are MGHRA and YSYEKL. The CDR3 consists of 16 residues. Trimming removed 2 bases from V and 9 bases from J, with 19 bases in between. The CDR3 sequence is CASSQNFAGARRELFF. For the CDR3, the DNA is TGCGCCAGCAGCCAAAATTTTGCGGGGGCCCGCCGGGAGCTGTTTTTT.

The gene calls are TRBV27 and TRBJ2-1; D might be TRBD2 (6 bases). Germline CDR1 MNHEY, CDR2 SMNVEV (reference sequence). Between the trimmed V and J ends, which lost 6 bases and 7 bases, there was a span of 19 bases. The CDR3 contains 15 residues. The CDR3 loop is CASSQPPGTPNEQFF. For the CDR3, the DNA is TGTGCCAGCAGCCAACCCCCCGGGACTCCGAATGAGCAGTTCTTC.

The rearrangement links TRBV19 to TRBJ1-1; the D gene is possibly TRBD1 (5 bases). This CDR3 is built from 14 residues. Germline V gene sequence: CDR1 LNHDA, CDR2 SQIVND (reference sequence). Trimming took off 2 bases at V and 8 bases at J, with 15 bases between the two ends. CDR3 in DNA: TGTGCCAGTAGTATATTTGGGACTGCGACGGAAGCTTTCTTT. Protein sequence: CASSIFGTATEAFF.

The CDR3 region has the DNA TGTGCCAGTAGTATAGACGGAACAGGCCGTTTCTACGAGCAGTACTTC. This translates into CASSIDGTGRFYEQYF. V and J are TRBV19 and TRBJ2-7; possible D gene TRBD1, 5 bases. The germline V gene has CDR1 LNHDA and CDR2 SQIVND (reference sequence). CDR3 length: 16 residues. Trimming removed 0 bases from V and 3 bases from J, with 15 bases in between.

J is TRBJ2-5 and V is TRBV5-1, with 10 positions matching TRBD2. CDR1 and CDR2 (germline): SGHRS, YFSETQ. The length of the CDR3 is 16 residues. Trimming took 5 bases from V and 5 from J; bases not matched to a gene: 12. The CDR3 region is CASRSGLAASWETQYF. In DNA, the CDR3 is TGCGCCAGCAGGTCCGGACTAGCGGCCTCCTGGGAGACCCAGTACTTC.

The chain has TRBV6-5 and TRBJ1-1; no clear D. Trimming removed 2 bases at V and 1 base at J, with 5 bases between. CDR3 length: 13 amino acids. CDR1 is MNHEY, CDR2 SVGAGI, per germline. CDR3 DNA sequence: TGTGCCAGCAGTTACATCCAGAACACTGAAGCTTTCTTT. Translating it yields CASSYIQNTEAFF.